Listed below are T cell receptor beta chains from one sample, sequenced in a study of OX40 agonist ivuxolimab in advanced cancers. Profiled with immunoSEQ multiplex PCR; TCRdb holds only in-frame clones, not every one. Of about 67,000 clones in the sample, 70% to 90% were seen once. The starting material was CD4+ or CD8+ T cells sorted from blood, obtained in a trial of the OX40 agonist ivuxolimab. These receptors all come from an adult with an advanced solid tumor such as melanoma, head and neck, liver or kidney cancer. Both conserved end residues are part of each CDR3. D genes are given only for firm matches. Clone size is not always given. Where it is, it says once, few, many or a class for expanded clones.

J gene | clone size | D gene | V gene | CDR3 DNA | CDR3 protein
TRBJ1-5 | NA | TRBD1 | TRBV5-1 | TGCGCCAGCAGCGAGGACAGGAACCAGCCCCAGCATTTT | CASSEDRNQPQHF
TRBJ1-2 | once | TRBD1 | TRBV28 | TGTGCCAGCAGTTTGTCAGGGGGAATTAATGGCTACACCTTC | CASSLSGGINGYTF
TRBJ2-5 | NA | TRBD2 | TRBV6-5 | TGTGCCAGCAGTATTGGACTAGCGGGGGTGGAGACCCAGTACTTC | CASSIGLAGVETQYF
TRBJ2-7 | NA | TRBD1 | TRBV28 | TGTGCCAGCAGTATAGGGGACAGGGCCTACGAGCAGTACTTC | CASSIGDRAYEQYF
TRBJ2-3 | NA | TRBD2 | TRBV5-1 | TGCGCCAGCAGACGGACTAGCGGGAGGGGTGATACGCAGTATTTT | CASRRTSGRGDTQYF
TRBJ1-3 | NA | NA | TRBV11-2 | TGTGCCAGCAGCTCTAACAGGGTATCTGGAAACACCATATATTTT | CASSSNRVSGNTIYF
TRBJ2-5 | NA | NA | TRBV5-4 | TGTGCCAGCAGCTGGGCCCAAGAGACCCAGTACTTC | CASSWAQETQYF
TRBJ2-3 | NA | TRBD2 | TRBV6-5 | TGTGCCAGCAGTTACCGGGGGGAAAACACAGATACGCAGTATTTT | CASSYRGENTDTQYF
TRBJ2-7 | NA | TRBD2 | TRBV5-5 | TGTGCCAGCAGCAAAACTAGCGGGAGGGGCGAGCAGTACTTC | CASSKTSGRGEQYF
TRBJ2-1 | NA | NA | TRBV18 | TGTGCCAGCTCACCCATGGGTGGAGAGCAGTTCTTC | CASSPMGGEQFF